This T cell receptor beta chain appears in the sequencing data of a study of cytomegalovirus exposure and HLA in healthy donors. CDR3 length: 13 residues. The V end lost 6 bases, the J end lost 6 bases, and 14 bases lay between the germline ends. Germline V lookup: CDR1 MNHEY, CDR2 SVGAGI. Of note for this clone: Its target is unknown.

General study results and limits: It was reported in a later analysis that an Asian-associated ancestry cluster showed fewer N-insertions than the roughly 660-donor mean. Later analysis identified around 15,000 TCR beta sequences associated with HLA alleles, using a false discovery rate threshold of 0.05. Analyses of presence/absence relied on an assumption of roughly uniform sequencing depth across donors.

The PCR used 60 Vbeta and 13 Jbeta primers. The table came from immunoSEQ multiplex PCR; TCRdb's copy has only in-frame clones and leaves some out. The table records about 93,000 clones, around three quarters of them present only once. The chain is built from TRBV6-5 and TRBJ1-2; D not certain. Sequenced: PBMCs. This sequence originates from a man in his thirties or forties in good health and CMV-seronegative. CDR3 DNA sequence: TGTGCCAGCAGAACGGAGACCACAAATGGCTACACCTTC. Amino acids: CASRTETTNGYTF.